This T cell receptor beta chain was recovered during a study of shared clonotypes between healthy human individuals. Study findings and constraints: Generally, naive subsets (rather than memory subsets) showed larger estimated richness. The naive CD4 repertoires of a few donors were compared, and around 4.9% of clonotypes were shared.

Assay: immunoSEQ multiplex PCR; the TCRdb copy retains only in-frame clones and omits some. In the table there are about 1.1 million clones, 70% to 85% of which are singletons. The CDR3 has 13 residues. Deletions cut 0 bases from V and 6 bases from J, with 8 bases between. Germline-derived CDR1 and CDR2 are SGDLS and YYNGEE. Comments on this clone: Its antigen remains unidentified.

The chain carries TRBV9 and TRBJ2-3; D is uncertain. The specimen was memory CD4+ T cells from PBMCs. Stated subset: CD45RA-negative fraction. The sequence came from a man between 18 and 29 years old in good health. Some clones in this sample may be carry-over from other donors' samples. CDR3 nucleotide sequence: TGTGCCAGCAGCGTAGCTCAGAGGGATACGCAGTATTTT. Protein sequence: CASSVAQRDTQYF.